The source of this T cell receptor beta chain is a study of graft-versus-host responses after intestinal transplantation. Findings of the study overall: High graft-versus-host to host-versus-graft clonal ratios were found in allografts of patients who had graft-donor T cell macrochimerism.

This clone occurred a few times. The antigen remains undetermined. Profiling relied on immunoSEQ multiplex PCR, and the TCRdb table lists in-frame clones only, not all of them. Among approximately 50,000 clones listed, roughly 83% were seen once. The TCR sequence derives from a human donor who was the organ donor for an intestinal transplant. The sequencing used unstimulated CD4+ T cells sorted from spleen or lymph node cells, collected before transplant.

The CDR3 sequence is CASSNRGLAYEQYF. DNA of the CDR3: TGTGCCAGCAGCAACAGGGGGCTAGCCTACGAGCAGTACTTC. The V and J genes are TRBV21-1 and TRBJ2-7; the DNA was not compared with TRBD1, the D call given in the table. TRBV21-1 represents a pseudogene. This CDR3 has 14 amino acids.